These 24 T cell receptor beta chains were all obtained from the same sample, sequenced in a study of T cells after yellow fever vaccination. TCRdb recomputed calls from the 5' RACE reads with MiXCR, one row per CDR3 protein. The sample consists of 500,000 to 650,000 distinct CDR3 sequences, 9% to 15% of them appearing once. The starting material was PBMCs, obtained on the day of the yellow fever booster vaccination. The receptors derive from a man in his thirties or forties who received the YFV17D yellow fever vaccine.

The chain links TRBV4-3 to TRBJ2-3; D not certain. The CDR3 runs to 15 residues. Germline V CDR1 and CDR2: LGHNA, YSLEER. The germline V and J ends were trimmed by 0 bases and 0 bases, with 7 bases remaining between them. The CDR3 DNA reads as TGCGCCAGCAGCCAAGAAGGGCCTAGCACAGATACGCAGTATTTT. Its translation: CASSQEGPSTDTQYF.

The chain joins TRBV6-5 to TRBJ2-7; D not certain. With 4 bases removed from V and 2 bases from J, the gap between germline ends came to 12 bases. The CDR3 length is 14 residues. The germline V gene encodes CDR1 MNHEY and CDR2 SVGAGI. CDR3 in amino acids: CASSSSVPAYEQYF. CDR3 in DNA: TGTGCCAGCAGTTCCAGCGTACCAGCCTACGAGCAGTACTTC.

The J gene is TRBJ2-2, the V gene TRBV28; 8 positions match TRBD2. V was clipped by 3 bases and J by 5 bases; unmatched bases: 5. CDR1 is MDHEN, CDR2 SYDVKM, per germline. CDR3 length: 15 residues. CDR3 loop: CASSFFSGITGELFF. CDR3 sequence (DNA): TGTGCCAGCAGTTTTTTTAGCGGGATTACCGGGGAGCTGTTTTTT.

The genes are TRBV7-2 and TRBJ2-7; D remains unclear. The CDR3 runs 12 residues. V dropped 9 bases and J dropped 3 bases, with 12 bases sitting between them. Looked up from germline, CDR1 is SGHTA and CDR2 is FQGNSA. CDR3 amino acids: CARIRYHYEQYF. DNA for the CDR3: TGTGCCAGAATCCGGTATCACTACGAGCAGTACTTC.

This clonotype was observed many times. This chain uses TRBV28 with TRBJ2-1; 7 nucleotides align to TRBD1. J was trimmed by 9 bases and V by 5 bases; bases with no gene match: 7. The germline gives CDR1 MDHEN, CDR2 SYDVKM. This CDR3 spans 13 amino acids. The CDR3 sequence is CASSSNRGSEQFF. The CDR3 DNA reads as TGTGCCAGCAGTAGTAACAGGGGCAGTGAGCAGTTCTTC.

V usage is TRBV4-1 and J usage is TRBJ1-2; D is undetermined. The V gene lost 0 bases and the J gene lost 0 bases, with 8 bases spanning the gap. Germline V gives CDR1 MGHRA, CDR2 YSYEKL. The CDR3 length is 15 residues. CDR3 in amino acids: CASSQDTVSNYGYTF. The DNA for the CDR3 is TGCGCCAGCAGCCAAGATACCGTGTCTAACTATGGCTACACCTTC.

The CDR3 coding sequence is TGTGCCAGCAGCTACACTAGCGGGAGGGCAGATACGCAGTATTTT. Residues: CASSYTSGRADTQYF. The chain employs TRBV11-2 and TRBJ2-3; 13 positions match TRBD2. V was pared by 4 bases and J by 4 bases, with 2 bases of the junction left unmatched. Germline loops: CDR1 SGHAT, CDR2 FQNNGV. The CDR3 totals 15 residues.

The table lists this clonotype with a few counts. The rearrangement uses TRBV20-1 and TRBJ1-2; no reliable D call. Trimming stripped 5 bases from V and 5 bases from J, with 12 bases between. This CDR3 contains 12 residues. Germline CDR1 is DFQATT and CDR2 is SNEGSKA (reference sequence). CDR3 region: CSAGLTIYGYTF. In DNA form, the CDR3 reads TGCAGTGCTGGCTTAACCATTTATGGCTACACCTTC.

The J gene is TRBJ2-3, the V gene TRBV5-1; D is possibly TRBD2 (5 bases). Per germline, CDR1 SGHRS and CDR2 YFSETQ. V was shortened by 0 bases and J by 0 bases, with 8 bases between the two germline ends. This CDR3 region has 15 residues. CDR3 sequence (DNA): TGCGCCAGCAGCTTGGACGGGGATAGCACAGATACGCAGTATTTT. Translated, it gives CASSLDGDSTDTQYF.

The chain combines TRBV30 with TRBJ2-1, with TRBD2 matching 7 bases. Trimming at V came to 0 bases and at J to 9 bases, leaving 8 bases not matched to a gene. The germline CDR1 and CDR2 sequences are GTSNPN and SVGIG (reference sequence). The CDR3 length is 14 residues. The CDR3 region has the DNA TGTGCCTGGAGTGTTGGCGGGAGTTTTTTTGAGCAGTTCTTC. Amino acid sequence: CAWSVGGSFFEQFF. Full variable domain (remainder filled in from reference TRBV30 and TRBJ2-1): SQTIHQWPATLVQPVGSPLSLECTVEGTSNPNLYWYRQAAGRGLQLLFYSVGIGQISSEVPQNLSASRPQDRQFILSSKKLLLSDSGFYLCAWSVGGSFFEQFFGPGTRLTVL.

V usage is TRBV7-2 and J usage is TRBJ2-7; 9 bases align to TRBD2. The CDR3 extends over 14 amino acids. CDR1 SGHTA and CDR2 FQGNSA come from the germline V gene. The J segment lost 4 bases and the V segment lost 4 bases, leaving 5 bases of the junction unmatched. The DNA of the CDR3 is TGTGCCAGCAGCTCCTTAGCGGGAGTGTACGAGCAGTACTTC. Protein product: CASSSLAGVYEQYF.

The chain recombines TRBV12-3 or TRBV12-4 with TRBJ2-2; D perhaps matches TRBD2 (5 bases). The germline V and J ends were trimmed by 2 bases and 4 bases, with 11 bases remaining between them. The CDR3 is 15 amino acids. The CDR3 spells CASSLYGVATGELFF. The CDR3 DNA sequence: TGTGCCAGCAGTTTATACGGGGTTGCCACCGGGGAGCTGTTTTTT.

CDR3 residues: CATSLLSYEQYF. CDR3 sequence (DNA): TGTGCCACGTCTTTATTATCCTACGAGCAGTACTTC. V is TRBV6-2 or TRBV6-3 and J is TRBJ2-7; D is unresolved. V shed 10 bases and J shed 1 base, with 11 bases lying between them. Germline CDR1 MNHEY, CDR2 SVGEGT. The CDR3 is 12 amino acids.

The chain employs TRBV4-3 and TRBJ2-1, with D perhaps matching TRBD2 (6 bases). V was cut by 3 bases and J by 10 bases, with 13 bases left in between. Per germline, CDR1 LGHNA and CDR2 YSLEER. This CDR3 contains 13 residues. As DNA, the CDR3 is TGCGCCAGCAGCCAGGTAGCGGCAACCGAGCAGTTCTTC. This encodes CASSQVAATEQFF.

This rearrangement joins TRBV24-1 to TRBJ2-6; D is undetermined. CDR1 is KGHDR, CDR2 SFDVKD, per germline. V was pared by 2 bases and J by 4 bases, with 8 bases between. The CDR3 consists of 15 residues. CDR3 sequence reads: CATSDSAVGANVLTF. The CDR3 DNA is TGTGCCACCAGTGATTCGGCAGTAGGGGCCAACGTCCTGACTTTC.

This clonotype turned up a few times. The V call is TRBV20-1, the J call TRBJ2-1, with TRBD2 matching 12 bases. CDR1 is DFQATT and CDR2 is SNEGSKA in the germline V gene (reference sequence). The CDR3 consists of 15 residues. The V and J ends lost 1 base and 3 bases, in that order; junction bases with no gene match: 1. CDR3 protein: CSARGLAGDYNEQFF. The CDR3 DNA sequence: TGCAGTGCTAGAGGACTAGCGGGAGACTACAATGAGCAGTTCTTC.

V and J are TRBV28 and TRBJ2-7; 10 nucleotides align to TRBD1. J gave up 5 bases and V 8 bases, and 6 bases lay outside the gene matches. The germline CDR1 and CDR2 sequences are MDHEN and SYDVKM. This CDR3 is built from 13 residues. The CDR3 is CASSTGGFNEQYF. In DNA form, the CDR3 reads TGTGCCAGCTCGACAGGGGGCTTTAACGAGCAGTACTTC.

This clonotype has a handful of counts. The chain links TRBV5-4 to TRBJ2-5; 8 nucleotides line up with TRBD2. CDR1 and CDR2 (germline): SGHNT, YYREEE (reference sequence). The CDR3 is 13 residues long. The V gene end was trimmed by 3 bases and the J gene end by 13 bases; junction bases not matched to a gene: 11. The CDR3 loop reads CASSSPQTGGPYF. Written as DNA, the CDR3 is TGTGCCAGCAGCTCCCCCCAGACGGGAGGGCCGTACTTC.

This clonotype has ten or more counts. The chain combines TRBV4-2 with TRBJ2-7, with 8 bases aligning to TRBD2. Trimming removed 0 bases from V and 4 bases from J; junction bases left unmatched: 8. This CDR3 spans 16 amino acids. Germline V gives CDR1 LGHNA, CDR2 YNFKEQ. For the CDR3, the DNA is TGTGCCAGCAGCCAAGACCTCTCCACTAGCGGTTACGAGCAGTACTTC. It translates to CASSQDLSTSGYEQYF.

This clonotype was counted a few times. The chain has TRBV6-5 and TRBJ1-1; D unclear. The CDR3 totals 15 residues. Trimming removed 6 bases from V and 3 bases from J, with 17 bases in between. CDR1 is MNHEY and CDR2 is SVGAGI in the germline V gene. CDR3 in DNA: TGTGCCAGCAGCTTATTCTGGGGAGCGGACACTGAAGCTTTCTTT. Translated, it gives CASSLFWGADTEAFF.

This chain connects TRBV7-2 to TRBJ2-5; D may be TRBD2 (6 bases). This CDR3 spans 15 amino acids. Germline V CDR1 and CDR2: SGHTA, FQGNSA. Trimming removed 6 bases at V and 5 bases at J, with 19 bases between. CDR3 bases: TGTGCCAGCAGGGACGGGTTCCCAGGAGGGGAGACCCAGTACTTC. This encodes CASRDGFPGGETQYF.

This clonotype occurred a few times. CDR3 coding DNA: TGTGCCACCAGTAACCAAGGCCGGGGGCCGAACCAAGAGACCCAGTACTTC. Translating it yields CATSNQGRGPNQETQYF. V and J are TRBV24-1 and TRBJ2-5, with D perhaps matching TRBD1 or TRBD2 (6 bases each). Trimming took off 6 bases at V and 0 bases at J, with 19 bases between the two ends. The germline V gene has CDR1 KGHDR and CDR2 SFDVKD. This CDR3 region has 17 residues.

The CDR3 sequence is CSARPGQDYEQYF. DNA for the CDR3: TGCAGTGCTAGGCCGGGACAGGACTACGAGCAGTACTTC. The rearrangement uses TRBV20-1 and TRBJ2-7; 8 bases line up with TRBD1. V shed 3 bases and J 3 bases; nucleotides not matched to a gene: 4. Germline V CDR1 and CDR2: DFQATT, SNEGSKA (reference sequence). The CDR3 is 13 amino acids.

This chain links TRBV12-3 or TRBV12-4 with TRBJ1-2, with D possibly being TRBD1 (5 bases). V gave up 6 bases and J gave up 5 bases, with 16 bases separating them. The CDR3 loop spans 14 amino acids. The CDR3 nucleotides read TGTGCCAGCAGCCCGGGGCGACGGCGATATGGCTACACCTTC. Translated, it gives CASSPGRRRYGYTF.